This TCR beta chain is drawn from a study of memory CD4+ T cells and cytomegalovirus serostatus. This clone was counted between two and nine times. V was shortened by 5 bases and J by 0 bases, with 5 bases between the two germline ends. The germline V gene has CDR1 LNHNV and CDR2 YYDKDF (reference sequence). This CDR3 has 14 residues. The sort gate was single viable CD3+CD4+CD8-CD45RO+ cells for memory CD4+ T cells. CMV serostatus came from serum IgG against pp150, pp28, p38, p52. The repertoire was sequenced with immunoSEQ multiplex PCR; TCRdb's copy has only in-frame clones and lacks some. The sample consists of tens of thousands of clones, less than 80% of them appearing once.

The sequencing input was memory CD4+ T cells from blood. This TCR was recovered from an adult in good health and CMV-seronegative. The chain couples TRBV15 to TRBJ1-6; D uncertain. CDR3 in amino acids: CATSRSSYNSPLHF. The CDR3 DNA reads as TGTGCCACCAGCCGAAGCTCCTATAATTCACCCCTCCACTTT.